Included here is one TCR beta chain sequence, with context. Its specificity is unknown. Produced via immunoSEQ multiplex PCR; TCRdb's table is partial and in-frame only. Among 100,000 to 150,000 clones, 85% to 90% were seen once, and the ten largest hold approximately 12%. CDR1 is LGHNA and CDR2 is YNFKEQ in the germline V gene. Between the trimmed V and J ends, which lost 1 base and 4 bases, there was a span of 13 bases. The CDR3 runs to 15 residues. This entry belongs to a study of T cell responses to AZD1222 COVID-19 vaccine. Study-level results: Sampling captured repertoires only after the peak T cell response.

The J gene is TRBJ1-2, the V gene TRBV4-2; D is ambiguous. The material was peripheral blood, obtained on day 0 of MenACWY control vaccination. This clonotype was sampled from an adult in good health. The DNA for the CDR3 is TGTGCCAGCAGCCAAGCATCAGTCGTTGGCTATGGCTACACCTTC. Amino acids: CASSQASVVGYGYTF.